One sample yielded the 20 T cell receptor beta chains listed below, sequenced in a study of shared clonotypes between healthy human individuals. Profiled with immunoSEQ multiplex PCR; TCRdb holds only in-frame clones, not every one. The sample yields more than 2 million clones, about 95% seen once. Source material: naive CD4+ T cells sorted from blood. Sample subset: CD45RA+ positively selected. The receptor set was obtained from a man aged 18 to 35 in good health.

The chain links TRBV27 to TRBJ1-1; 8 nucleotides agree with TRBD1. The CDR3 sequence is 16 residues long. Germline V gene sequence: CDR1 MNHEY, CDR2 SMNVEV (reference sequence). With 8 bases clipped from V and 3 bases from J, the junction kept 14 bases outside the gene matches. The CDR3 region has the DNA TGTGCCAGCGGTAGGACAGGGAACGTGGGCGACACTGAAGCTTTCTTT. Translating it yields CASGRTGNVGDTEAFF.

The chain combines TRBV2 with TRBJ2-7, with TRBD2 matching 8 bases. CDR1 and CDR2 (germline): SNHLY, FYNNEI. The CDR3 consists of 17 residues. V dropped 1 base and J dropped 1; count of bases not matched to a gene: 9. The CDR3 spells CASSEETAGARSYEQYF. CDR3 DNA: TGTGCCAGCAGTGAAGAGACAGCGGGAGCTCGGTCCTACGAGCAGTACTTC.

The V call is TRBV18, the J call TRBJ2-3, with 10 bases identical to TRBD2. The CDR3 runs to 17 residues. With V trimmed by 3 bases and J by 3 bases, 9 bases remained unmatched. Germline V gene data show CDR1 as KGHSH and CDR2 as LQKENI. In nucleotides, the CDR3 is TGTGCCAGCTCACCTCGCCTACTAGCGGGGTTGACAGATACGCAGTATTTT. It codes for CASSPRLLAGLTDTQYF.

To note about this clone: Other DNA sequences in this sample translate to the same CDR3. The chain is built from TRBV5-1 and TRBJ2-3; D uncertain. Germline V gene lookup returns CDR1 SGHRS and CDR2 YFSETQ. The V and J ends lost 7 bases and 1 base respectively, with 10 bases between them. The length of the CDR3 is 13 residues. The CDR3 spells CASRSPGTDTQYF. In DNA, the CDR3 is TGCGCCAGCCGGAGTCCGGGCACAGATACGCAGTATTTT.

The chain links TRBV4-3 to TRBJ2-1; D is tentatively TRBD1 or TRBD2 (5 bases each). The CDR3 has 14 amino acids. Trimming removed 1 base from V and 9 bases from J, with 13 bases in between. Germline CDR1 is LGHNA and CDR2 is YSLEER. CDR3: CASSQVSPRGEQFF. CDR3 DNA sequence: TGCGCCAGCAGCCAAGTTTCGCCGAGGGGTGAGCAGTTCTTC.

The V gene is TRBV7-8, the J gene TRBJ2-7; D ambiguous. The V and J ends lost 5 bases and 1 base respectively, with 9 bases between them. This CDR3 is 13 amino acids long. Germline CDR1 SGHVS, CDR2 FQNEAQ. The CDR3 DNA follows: TGTGCCAGCAGCCCTCCCCGGTCCTACGAGCAGTACTTC. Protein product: CASSPPRSYEQYF.

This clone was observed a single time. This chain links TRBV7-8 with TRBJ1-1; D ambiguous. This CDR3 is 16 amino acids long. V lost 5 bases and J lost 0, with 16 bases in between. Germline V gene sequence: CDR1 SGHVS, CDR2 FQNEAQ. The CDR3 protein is CASSEFGETMNTEAFF. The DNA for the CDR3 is TGTGCCAGCAGCGAGTTTGGGGAAACTATGAACACTGAAGCTTTCTTT.

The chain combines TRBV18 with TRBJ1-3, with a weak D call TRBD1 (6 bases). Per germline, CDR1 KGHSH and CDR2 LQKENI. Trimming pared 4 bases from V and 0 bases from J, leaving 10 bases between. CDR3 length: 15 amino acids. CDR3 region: CASSQGTNSGNTIYF. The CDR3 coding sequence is TGTGCCAGCTCACAAGGGACAAACTCTGGAAACACCATATATTTT.

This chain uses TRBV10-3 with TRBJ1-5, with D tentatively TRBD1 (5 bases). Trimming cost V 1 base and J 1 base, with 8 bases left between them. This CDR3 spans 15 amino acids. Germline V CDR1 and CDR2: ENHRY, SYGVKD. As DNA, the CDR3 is TGTGCCATCAGTGAGTGGGAGGGGAGCAATCAGCCCCAGCATTTT. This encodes CAISEWEGSNQPQHF.

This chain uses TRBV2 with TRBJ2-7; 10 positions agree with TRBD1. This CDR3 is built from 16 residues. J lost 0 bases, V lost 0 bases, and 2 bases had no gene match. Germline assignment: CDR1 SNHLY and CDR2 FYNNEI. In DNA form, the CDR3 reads TGTGCCAGCAGTGAAGCTGGGACAGGGGTCTCCTACGAGCAGTACTTC. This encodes CASSEAGTGVSYEQYF.

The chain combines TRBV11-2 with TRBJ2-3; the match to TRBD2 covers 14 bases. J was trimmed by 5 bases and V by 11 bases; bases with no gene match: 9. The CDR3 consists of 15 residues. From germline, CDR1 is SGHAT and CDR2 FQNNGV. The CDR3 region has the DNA TGTGCCGGCGGTCCGGGACTAGCGGGGGTAGATACGCAGTATTTT. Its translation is CAGGPGLAGVDTQYF. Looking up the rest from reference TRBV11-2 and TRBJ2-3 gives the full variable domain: EAGVAQSPRYKIIEKRQSVAFWCNPISGHATLYWYQQILGQGPKLLIQFQNNGVVDDSQLPKDRFSAERLKGVDSTLKIQPAKLEDSAVYLCAGGPGLAGVDTQYFGPGTRLTVL.

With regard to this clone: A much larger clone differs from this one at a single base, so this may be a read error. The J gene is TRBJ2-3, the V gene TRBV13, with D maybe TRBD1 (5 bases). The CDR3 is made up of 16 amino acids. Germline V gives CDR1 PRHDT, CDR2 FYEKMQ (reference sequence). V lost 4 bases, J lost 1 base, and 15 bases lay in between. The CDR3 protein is CASSYPPRQRTDTQYF. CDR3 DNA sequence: TGTGCCAGCAGCTACCCACCGAGACAGCGCACAGATACGCAGTATTTT.

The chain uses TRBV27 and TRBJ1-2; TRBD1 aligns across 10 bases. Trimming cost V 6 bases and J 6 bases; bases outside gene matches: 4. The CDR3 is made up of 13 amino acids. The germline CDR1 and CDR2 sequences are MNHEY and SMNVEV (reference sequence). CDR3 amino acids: CASRRTGGDGYTF. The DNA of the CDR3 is TGTGCCAGCAGGCGGACAGGGGGAGATGGCTACACCTTC.

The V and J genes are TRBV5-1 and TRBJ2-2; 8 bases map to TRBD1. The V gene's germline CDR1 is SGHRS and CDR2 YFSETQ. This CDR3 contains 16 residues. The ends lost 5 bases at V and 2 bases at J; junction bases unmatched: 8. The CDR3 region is CASSMQGQGNTGELFF. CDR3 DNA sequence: TGCGCCAGCAGTATGCAAGGACAGGGTAACACCGGGGAGCTGTTTTTT. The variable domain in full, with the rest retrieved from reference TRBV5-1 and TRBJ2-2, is KAGVTQTPRYLIKTRGQQVTLSCSPISGHRSVSWYQQTPGQGLQFLFEYFSETQRNKGNFPGRFSGRQFSNSRSEMNVSTLELGDSALYLCASSMQGQGNTGELFFGEGSRLTVL.

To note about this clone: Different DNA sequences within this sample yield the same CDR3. The CDR3 loop reads CASSSTTQGYEQYF. Written as DNA, the CDR3 is TGCGCCAGCAGCTCCACGACACAGGGTTACGAGCAGTACTTC. The J gene is TRBJ2-7, the V gene TRBV5-1, with D maybe TRBD1 (6 bases). Per the germline V gene, CDR1 is SGHRS and CDR2 is YFSETQ. The V end lost 3 bases, the J end lost 4 bases, and 14 bases lay between the germline ends. The CDR3 is 14 residues long.

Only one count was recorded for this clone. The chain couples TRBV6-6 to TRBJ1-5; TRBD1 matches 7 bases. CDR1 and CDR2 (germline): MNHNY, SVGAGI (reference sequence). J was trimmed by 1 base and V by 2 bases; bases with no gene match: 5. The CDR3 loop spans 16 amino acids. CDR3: CASSYPGQASNQPQHF. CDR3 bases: TGTGCCAGCAGTTACCCAGGACAGGCCAGCAATCAGCCCCAGCATTTT.

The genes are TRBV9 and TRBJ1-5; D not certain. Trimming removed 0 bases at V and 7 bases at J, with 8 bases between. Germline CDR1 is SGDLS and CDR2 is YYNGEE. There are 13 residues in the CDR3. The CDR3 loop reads CASSVGVQQPQHF. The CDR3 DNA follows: TGTGCCAGCAGCGTAGGGGTTCAACAGCCCCAGCATTTT.

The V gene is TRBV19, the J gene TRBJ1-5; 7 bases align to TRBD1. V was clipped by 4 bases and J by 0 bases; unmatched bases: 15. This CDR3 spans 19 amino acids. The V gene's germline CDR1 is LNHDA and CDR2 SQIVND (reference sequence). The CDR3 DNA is TGTGCCAGTAGTAAACTACCGGGACAGTGGGTATATAGCAATCAGCCCCAGCATTTT. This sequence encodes CASSKLPGQWVYSNQPQHF.

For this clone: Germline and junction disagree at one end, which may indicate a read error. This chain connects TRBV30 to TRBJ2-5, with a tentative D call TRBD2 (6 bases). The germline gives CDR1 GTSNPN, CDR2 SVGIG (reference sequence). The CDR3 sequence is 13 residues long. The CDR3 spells CAWSVRGGGDLDF. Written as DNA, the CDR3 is TGTGCCTGGAGTGTTAGGGGAGGCGGGGACTTAGACTTC.

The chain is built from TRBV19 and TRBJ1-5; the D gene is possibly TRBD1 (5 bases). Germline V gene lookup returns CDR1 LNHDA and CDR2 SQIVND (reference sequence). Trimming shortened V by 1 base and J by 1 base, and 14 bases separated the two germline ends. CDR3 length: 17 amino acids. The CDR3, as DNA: TGTGCCAGTAGTATAGGGCCCTGGGAGGGGAGCAATCAGCCCCAGCATTTT. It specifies CASSIGPWEGSNQPQHF.